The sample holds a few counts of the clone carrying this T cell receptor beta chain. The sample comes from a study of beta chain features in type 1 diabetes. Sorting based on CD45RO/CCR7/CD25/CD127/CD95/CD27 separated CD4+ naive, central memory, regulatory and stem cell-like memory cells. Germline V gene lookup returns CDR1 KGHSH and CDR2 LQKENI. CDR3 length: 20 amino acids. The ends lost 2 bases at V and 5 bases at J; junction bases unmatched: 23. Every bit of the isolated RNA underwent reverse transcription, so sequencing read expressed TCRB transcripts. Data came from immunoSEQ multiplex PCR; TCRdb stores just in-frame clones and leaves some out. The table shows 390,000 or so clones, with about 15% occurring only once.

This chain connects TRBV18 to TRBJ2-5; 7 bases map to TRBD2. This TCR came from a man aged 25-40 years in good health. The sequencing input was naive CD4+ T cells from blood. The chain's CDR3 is CASSPASFGEGILFLETQYF. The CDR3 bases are TGTGCCAGCTCACCAGCTTCGTTTGGGGAGGGAATCCTTTTCCTGGAGACCCAGTACTTC.